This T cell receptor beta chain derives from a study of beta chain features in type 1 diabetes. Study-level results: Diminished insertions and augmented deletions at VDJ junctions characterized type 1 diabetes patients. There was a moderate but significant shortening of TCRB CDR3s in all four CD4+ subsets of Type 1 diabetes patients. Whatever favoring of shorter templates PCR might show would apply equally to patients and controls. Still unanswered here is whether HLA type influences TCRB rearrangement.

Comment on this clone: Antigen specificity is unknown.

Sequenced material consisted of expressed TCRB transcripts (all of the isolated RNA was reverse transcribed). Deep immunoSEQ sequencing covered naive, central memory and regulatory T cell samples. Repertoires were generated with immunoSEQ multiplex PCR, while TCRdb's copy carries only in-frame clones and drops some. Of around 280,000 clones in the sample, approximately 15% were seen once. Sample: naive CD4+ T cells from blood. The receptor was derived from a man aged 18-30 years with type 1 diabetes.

CDR3 in amino acids: CASSNRDRGVNEQFF. CDR3 coding DNA: TGCGCCAGCAGCAACCGGGACAGGGGTGTCAATGAGCAGTTCTTC. The chain is built from TRBV5-1 and TRBJ2-1; TRBD1 matches 10 bases. This CDR3 spans 15 amino acids. In germline, CDR1 is SGHRS, CDR2 YFSETQ. After removal of 4 bases from V and 6 bases from J, the junction contained 7 bases not matched to a gene.